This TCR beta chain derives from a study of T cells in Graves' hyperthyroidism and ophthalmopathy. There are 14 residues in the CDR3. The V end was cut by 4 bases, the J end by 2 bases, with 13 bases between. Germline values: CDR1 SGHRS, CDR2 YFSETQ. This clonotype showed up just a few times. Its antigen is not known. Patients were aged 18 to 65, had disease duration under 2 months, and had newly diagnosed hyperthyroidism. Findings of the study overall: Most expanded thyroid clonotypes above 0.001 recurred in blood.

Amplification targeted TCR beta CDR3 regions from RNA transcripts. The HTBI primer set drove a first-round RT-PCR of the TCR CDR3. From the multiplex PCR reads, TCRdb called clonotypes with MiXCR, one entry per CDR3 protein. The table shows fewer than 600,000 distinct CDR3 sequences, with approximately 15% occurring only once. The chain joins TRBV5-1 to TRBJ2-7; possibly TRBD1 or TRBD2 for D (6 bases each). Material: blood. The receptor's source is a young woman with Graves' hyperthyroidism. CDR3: CASSPTGRTYEQYV. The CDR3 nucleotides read TGCGCCAGCAGCCCTACAGGGAGGACCTACGAGCAGTACGTC.